The following is a T cell receptor beta chain sequence with its context. This sample was included in a study of CD8+ T cells in alopecia areata. In each case, RNA was isolated and then reverse transcribed into cDNA as the sequencing template. The table came from immunoSEQ multiplex PCR; TCRdb's copy has only in-frame clones and leaves some out. The data hold about 190,000 clones, with 50% to 60% observed a single time. V shed 4 bases, J shed 6 bases, and the junction held 13 bases outside the gene matches. There are 16 residues in the CDR3. Germline lookup yields CDR1 MGHRA and CDR2 YSYEKL. This specimen was CD4+ T cells sorted from blood, taken at week 0. The chain links TRBV4-1 to TRBJ2-3, with TRBD2 matching 7 bases. The sequence was obtained from a human donor with alopecia areata. CDR3: CASSLLGGWVSDTQYF. CDR3 DNA: TGCGCCAGCAGCCTGCTCGGGGGGTGGGTATCGGATACGCAGTATTTT.